This T cell receptor beta chain was obtained from a study of blood T cell repertoires in COVID-19. Self-reported history from a screening survey and questionnaire set each donor's cohort. V shed 4 bases, J shed 5 bases, and the junction held 11 bases outside the gene matches. The CDR3 length is 16 residues. The germline CDR1 and CDR2 sequences are MDHEN and SYDVKM. Using immunoSEQ multiplex PCR, the repertoire was profiled, and TCRdb retains in-frame clones only, with some absent. The repertoire holds about 310,000 clones, with under 90% as singletons. Sequenced input: PBMCs or T cells enriched from blood (not recorded which). The sequence derives from a woman in her thirties who had recovered from COVID-19. The gene calls are TRBV28 and TRBJ2-1; 7 bases fit TRBD2. The CDR3 reads CASSSSRDYLNNEQFF. CDR3 bases: TGTGCCAGCAGTTCCTCCCGGGACTACCTTAACAATGAGCAGTTCTTC.